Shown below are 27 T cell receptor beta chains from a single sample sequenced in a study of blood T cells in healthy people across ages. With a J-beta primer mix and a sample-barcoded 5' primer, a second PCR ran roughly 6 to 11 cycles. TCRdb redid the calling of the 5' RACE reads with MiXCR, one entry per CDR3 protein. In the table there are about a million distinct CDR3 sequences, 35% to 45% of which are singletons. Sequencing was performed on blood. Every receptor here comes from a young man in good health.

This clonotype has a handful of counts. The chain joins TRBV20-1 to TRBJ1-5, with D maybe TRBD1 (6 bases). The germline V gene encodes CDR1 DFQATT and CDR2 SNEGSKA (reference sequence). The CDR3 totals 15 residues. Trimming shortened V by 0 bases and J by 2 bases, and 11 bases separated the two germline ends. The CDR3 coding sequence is TGCAGTGCTAGAGATGGGAACAGGGGCAATCAGCCCCAGCATTTT. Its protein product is CSARDGNRGNQPQHF.

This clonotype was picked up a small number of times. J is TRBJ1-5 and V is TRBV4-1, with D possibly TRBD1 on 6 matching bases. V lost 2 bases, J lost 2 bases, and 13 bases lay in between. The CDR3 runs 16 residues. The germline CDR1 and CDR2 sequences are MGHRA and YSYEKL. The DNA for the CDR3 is TGCGCCAGCAGCCAACCCGGGGCAGGGGGCAATCAGCCCCAGCATTTT. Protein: CASSQPGAGGNQPQHF.

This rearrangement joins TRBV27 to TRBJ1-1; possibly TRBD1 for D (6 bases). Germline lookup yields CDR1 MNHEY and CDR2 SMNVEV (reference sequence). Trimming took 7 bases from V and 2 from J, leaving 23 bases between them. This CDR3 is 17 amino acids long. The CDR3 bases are TGTGCCAGCACCACCTTACGGGGGGCTGTTAGAAACACTGAAGCTTTCTTT. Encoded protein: CASTTLRGAVRNTEAFF.

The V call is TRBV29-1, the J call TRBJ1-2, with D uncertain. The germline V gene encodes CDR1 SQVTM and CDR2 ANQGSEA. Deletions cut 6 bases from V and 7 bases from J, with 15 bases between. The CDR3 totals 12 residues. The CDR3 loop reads CSVSPPEVGYTF. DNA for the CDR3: TGCAGCGTAAGCCCCCCGGAGGTTGGCTACACCTTC.

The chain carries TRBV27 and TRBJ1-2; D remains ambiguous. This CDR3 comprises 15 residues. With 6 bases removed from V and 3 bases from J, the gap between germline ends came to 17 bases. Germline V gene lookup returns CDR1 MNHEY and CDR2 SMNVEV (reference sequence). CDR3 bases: TGTGCCAGCAGCCCCCACTGGACCGACGACTATGGCTACACCTTC. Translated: CASSPHWTDDYGYTF.

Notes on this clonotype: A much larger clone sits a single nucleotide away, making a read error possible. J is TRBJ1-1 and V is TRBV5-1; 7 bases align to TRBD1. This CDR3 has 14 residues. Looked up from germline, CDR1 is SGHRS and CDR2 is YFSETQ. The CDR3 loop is CAGSHGQANTEAFF. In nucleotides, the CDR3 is TGCGCCGGCAGCCACGGACAGGCGAACACTGAAGCTTTCTTT.

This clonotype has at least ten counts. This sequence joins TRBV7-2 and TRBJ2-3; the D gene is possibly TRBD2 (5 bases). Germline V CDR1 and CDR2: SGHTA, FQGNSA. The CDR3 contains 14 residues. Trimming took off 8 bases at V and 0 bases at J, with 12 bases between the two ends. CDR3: CASASRTSTDTQYF. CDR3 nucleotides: TGTGCCAGCGCTAGCCGAACTAGCACAGATACGCAGTATTTT.

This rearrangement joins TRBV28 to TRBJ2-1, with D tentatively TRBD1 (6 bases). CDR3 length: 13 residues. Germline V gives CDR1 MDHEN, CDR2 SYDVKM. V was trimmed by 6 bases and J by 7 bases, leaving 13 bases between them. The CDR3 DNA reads TGTGCCAGCAGGAGAGGGGGTTTGAATGAGCAGTTCTTC. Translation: CASRRGGLNEQFF.

The CDR3, as DNA: TGTGCCAGCGCCCAGGGATACTCCTACAATGAGCAGTTCTTC. It is translated as CASAQGYSYNEQFF. The chain joins TRBV7-3 to TRBJ2-1; tentative D call: TRBD1 (5 bases). CDR3 length equals 14 residues. V lost 8 bases and J 0 bases, leaving 11 bases between the germline ends. Germline CDR1 and CDR2: SGHTA and FQGTGA.

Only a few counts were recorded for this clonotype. The chain's CDR3 is CASSSTMNTEAFF. For the CDR3, the DNA is TGTGCCAGCAGCTCCACGATGAACACTGAAGCTTTCTTT. V is TRBV7-6 and J is TRBJ1-1; D is ambiguous. The CDR3 runs 13 residues. The germline gives CDR1 SGHVS, CDR2 FNYEAQ. V was trimmed by 4 bases and J by 0 bases, leaving 6 bases between them.

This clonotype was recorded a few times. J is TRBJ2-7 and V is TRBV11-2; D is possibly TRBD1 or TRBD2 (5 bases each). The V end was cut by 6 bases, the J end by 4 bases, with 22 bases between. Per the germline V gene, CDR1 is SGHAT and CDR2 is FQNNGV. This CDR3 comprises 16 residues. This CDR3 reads CASRSPGRWDPYEQYF. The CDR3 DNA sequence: TGTGCCAGCAGGTCCCCTGGGCGGTGGGACCCTTACGAGCAGTACTTC.

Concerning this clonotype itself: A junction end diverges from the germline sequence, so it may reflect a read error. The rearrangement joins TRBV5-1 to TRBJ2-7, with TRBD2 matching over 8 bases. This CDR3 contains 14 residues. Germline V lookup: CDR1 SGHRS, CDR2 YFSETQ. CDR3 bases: TGCGTCAGCAGACCTAGCGGGTCCTACAATGAGCAGTACTTC. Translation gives CVSRPSGSYNEQYF.

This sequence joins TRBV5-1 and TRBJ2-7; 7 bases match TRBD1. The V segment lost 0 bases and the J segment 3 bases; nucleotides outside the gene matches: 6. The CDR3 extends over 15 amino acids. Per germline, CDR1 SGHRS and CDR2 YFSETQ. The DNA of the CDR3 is TGCGCCAGCAGCTTGGGACAGGGAGAGGTCTACGAGCAGTACTTC. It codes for CASSLGQGEVYEQYF.

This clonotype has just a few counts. The CDR3 region is CSATLTGRALRPLHF. In DNA, the CDR3 is TGCAGTGCAACTCTCACAGGGAGGGCCCTAAGACCCCTCCACTTT. The J gene is TRBJ1-6, the V gene TRBV20-1; tentative D call: TRBD1 (6 bases). V was cut by 6 bases and J by 12 bases, with 24 bases left in between. Germline values: CDR1 DFQATT, CDR2 SNEGSKA (reference sequence). The CDR3 has 15 amino acids.

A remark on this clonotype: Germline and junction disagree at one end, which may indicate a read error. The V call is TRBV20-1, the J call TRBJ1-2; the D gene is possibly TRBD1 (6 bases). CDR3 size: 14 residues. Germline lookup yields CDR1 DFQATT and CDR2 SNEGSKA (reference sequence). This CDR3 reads CRANSAGVLGGYTF. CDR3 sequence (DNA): TGCCGTGCTAACAGCGCAGGGGTCTTAGGCGGCTACACCTTC.

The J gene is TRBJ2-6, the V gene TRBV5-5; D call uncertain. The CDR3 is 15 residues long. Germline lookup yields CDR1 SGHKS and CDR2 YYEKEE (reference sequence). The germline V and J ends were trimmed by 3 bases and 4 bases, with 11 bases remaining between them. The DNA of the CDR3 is TGTGCCAGCAGCTCCGGCCATGGGGGGGCCAACGTCCTGACTTTC. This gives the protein CASSSGHGGANVLTF.

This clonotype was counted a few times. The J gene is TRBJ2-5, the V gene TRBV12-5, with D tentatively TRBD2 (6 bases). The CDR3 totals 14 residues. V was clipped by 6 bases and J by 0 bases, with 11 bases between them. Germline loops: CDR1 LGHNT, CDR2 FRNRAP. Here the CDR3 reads CASGWGLYQETQYF. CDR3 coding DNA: TGTGCTAGTGGCTGGGGACTGTACCAAGAGACCCAGTACTTC.

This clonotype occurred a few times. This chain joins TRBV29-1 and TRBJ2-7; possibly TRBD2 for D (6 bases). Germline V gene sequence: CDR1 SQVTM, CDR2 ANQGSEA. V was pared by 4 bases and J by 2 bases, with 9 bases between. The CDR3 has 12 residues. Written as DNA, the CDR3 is TGCAGCGTTGGGGACTGGACCTACGAGCAGTACTTC. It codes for CSVGDWTYEQYF.

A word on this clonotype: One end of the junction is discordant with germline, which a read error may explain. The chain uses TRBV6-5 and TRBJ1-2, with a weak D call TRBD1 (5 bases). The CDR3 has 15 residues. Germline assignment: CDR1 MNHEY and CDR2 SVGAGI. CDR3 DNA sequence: TGTGCCAGCAGCCCCGGGCAGGGCAATGGGTATGGCTACACCTTT. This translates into CASSPGQGNGYGYTF.

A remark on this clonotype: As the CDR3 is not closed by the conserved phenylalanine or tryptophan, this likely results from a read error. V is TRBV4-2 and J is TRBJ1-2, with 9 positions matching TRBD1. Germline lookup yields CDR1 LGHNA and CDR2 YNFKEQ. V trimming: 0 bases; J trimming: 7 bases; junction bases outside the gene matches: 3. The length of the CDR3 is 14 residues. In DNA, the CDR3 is TGTGCCAGCAGCCAAGAAGGGACAGGGTTTGGCTACACCATC. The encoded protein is CASSQEGTGFGYTI.

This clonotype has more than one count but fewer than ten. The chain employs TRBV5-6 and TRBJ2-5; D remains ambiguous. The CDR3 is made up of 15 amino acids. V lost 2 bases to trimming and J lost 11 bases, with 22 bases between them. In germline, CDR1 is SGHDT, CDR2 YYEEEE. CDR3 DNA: TGTGCCAGCAGCTTTCGCGAGAACGCAAGATATGAGCAGTACTTC. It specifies CASSFRENARYEQYF. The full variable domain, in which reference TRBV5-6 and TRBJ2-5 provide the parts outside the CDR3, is DAGVTQSPTHLIKTRGQQVTLRCSPKSGHDTVSWYQQALGQGPQFIFQYYEEEERQRGNFPDRFSGHQFPNYSSELNVNALLLGDSALYLCASSFRENARYEQYFGPGTRLLVL.

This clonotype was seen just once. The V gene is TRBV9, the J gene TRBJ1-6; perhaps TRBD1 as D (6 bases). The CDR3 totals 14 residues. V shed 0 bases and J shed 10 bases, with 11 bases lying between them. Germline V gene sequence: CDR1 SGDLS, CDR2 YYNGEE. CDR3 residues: CASSVASGESPLHF. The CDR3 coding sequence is TGTGCCAGCAGCGTAGCGTCAGGGGAATCACCCCTCCACTTT.

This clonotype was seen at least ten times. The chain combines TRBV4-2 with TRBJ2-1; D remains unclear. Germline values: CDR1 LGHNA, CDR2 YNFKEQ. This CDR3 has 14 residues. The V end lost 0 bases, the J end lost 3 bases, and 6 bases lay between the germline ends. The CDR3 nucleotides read TGTGCCAGCAGCCAAGATCCAGACTACAATGAGCAGTTCTTC. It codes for CASSQDPDYNEQFF.

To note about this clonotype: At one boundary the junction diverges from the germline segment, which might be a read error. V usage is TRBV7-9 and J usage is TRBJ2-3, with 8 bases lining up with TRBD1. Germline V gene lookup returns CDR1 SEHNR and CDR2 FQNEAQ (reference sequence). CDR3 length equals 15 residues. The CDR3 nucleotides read TGTGCCAGCGGCTTACCGGACAGGGCCGCAGATACGCAGTATTTT. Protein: CASGLPDRAADTQYF. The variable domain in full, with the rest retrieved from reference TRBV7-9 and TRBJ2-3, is DTGVSQNPRHKITKRGQNVTFRCDPISEHNRLYWYRQTLGQGPEFLTYFQNEAQLEKSRLLSDRFSAERPKGSFSTLEIQRTEQGDSAMYLCASGLPDRAADTQYFGPGTRLTVL.

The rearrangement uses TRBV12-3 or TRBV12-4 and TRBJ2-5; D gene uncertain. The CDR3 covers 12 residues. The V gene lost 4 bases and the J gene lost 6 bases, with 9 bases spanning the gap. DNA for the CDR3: TGTGCCAGCAGTTCAGGAATGAAGACCCAGTACTTC. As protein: CASSSGMKTQYF.

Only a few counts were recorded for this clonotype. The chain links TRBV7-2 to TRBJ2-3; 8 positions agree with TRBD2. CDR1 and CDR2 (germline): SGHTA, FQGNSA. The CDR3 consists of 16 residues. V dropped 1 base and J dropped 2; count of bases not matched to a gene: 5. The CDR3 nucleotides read TGTGCCAGCAGCTTAGTATCAGCGGGGGCCACAGATACGCAGTATTTT. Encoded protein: CASSLVSAGATDTQYF.

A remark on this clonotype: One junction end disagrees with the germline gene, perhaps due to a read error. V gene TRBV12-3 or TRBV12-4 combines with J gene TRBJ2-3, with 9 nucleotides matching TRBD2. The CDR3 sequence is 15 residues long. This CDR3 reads CVSSPERGGTDTQYF. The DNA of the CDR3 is TGTGTCAGCAGTCCTGAGCGGGGGGGCACAGATACGCAGTATTTT.